This paragraph covers one T cell receptor (beta chain) sequence. The protocol was immunoSEQ multiplex PCR, while the TCRdb copy is restricted to in-frame clones and leaves out a portion. The repertoire holds approximately 60,000 clones, with about 82% as singletons. The CDR3 loop spans 15 amino acids. Looked up from germline, CDR1 is SGHTA and CDR2 is FQGNSA. The junction had 7 bases not matched to a gene; V was cut back by 1 base and J by 8 bases. This sample was included in a study of blood T cell repertoires in COVID-19. Study in general: Material from acute and convalescent COVID-19 was sourced from the United States, Italy and Spain. T cells, B-cell-depleted T cells, or PBMCs provided the cDNA or gDNA that served as material.

This sequence originates from a human donor in a cohort sampled during active COVID-19. The chain uses TRBV7-2 and TRBJ2-3; TRBD2 aligns across 9 bases. The sequenced sample consisted of peripheral blood. The CDR3 DNA reads as TGTGCCAGCAGCTTAGTCGCGGGGGGGCTTAGTACGCAGTATTTT. It is translated as CASSLVAGGLSTQYF.